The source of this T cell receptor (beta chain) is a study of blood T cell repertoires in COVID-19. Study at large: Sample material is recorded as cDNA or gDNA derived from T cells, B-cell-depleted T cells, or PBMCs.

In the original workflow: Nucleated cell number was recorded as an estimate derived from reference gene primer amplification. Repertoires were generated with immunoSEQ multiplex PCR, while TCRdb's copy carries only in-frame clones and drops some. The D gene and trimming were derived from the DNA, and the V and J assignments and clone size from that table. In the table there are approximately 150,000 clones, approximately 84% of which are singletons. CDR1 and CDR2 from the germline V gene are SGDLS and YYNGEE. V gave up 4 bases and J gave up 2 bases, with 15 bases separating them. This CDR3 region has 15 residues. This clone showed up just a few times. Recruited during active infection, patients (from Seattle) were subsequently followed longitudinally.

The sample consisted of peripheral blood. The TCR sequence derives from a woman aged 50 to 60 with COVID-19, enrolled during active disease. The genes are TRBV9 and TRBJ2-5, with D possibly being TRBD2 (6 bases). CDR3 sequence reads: CASSYGGTSQETQYF. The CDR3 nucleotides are TGTGCCAGCAGCTATGGCGGGACGAGTCAAGAGACCCAGTACTTC.